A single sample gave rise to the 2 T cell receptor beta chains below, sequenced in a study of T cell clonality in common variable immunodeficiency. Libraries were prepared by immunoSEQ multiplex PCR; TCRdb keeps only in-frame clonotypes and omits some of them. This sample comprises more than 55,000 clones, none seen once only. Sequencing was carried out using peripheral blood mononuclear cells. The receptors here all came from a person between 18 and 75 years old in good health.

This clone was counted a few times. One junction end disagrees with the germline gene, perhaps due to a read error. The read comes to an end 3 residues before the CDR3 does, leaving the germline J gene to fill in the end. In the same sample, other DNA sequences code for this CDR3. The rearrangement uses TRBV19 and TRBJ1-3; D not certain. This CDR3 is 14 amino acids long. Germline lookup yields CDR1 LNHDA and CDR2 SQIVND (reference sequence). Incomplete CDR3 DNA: TGTGCCAGTAGGACAACCAACTCTGGAAACACG. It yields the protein CASRTTNSGNT. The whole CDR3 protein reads CASRTTNSGNTIYF.

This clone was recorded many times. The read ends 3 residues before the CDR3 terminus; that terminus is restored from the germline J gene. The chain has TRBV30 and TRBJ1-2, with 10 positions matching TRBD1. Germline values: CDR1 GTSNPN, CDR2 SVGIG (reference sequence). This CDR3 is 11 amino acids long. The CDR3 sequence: CALTGQGRYTF. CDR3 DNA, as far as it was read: TGTGCCTTGACGGGACAGGGGAGG.